Listed below are T cell receptor beta chains from one sample, sequenced in a study of technical replicates of blood from a handful of donors. Generated by immunoSEQ multiplex PCR, the TCRdb table keeps only in-frame clones and is missing some. The sample records 60,000 to 70,000 clones, around 88% being singletons. Sequencing was performed on PBMCs. Every receptor here comes from a human donor in good health. Some clones in this sample may be carry-over from other donors' samples. The CDR3 runs from the conserved cysteine through the conserved F or W. A D gene is named only where the DNA matches it firmly. The size entry is marked missing in some rows and otherwise reads once, few, many or a size class.

size,V,D,J,CDR3,DNA
-,TRBV4-2,-,TRBJ2-2,CASSLPAAGATGELFF,TGTGCCAGCAGCCTCCCCGCCGCGGGGGCCACCGGGGAGCTGTTTTTT
-,TRBV7-3,TRBD1,TRBJ2-2,CASSNRARGTGELFF,TGTGCCAGCAGCAACCGGGCCAGGGGGACCGGGGAGCTGTTTTTT
-,TRBV5-1,-,TRBJ2-1,CASRFEIGLYNEQFF,TGCGCCAGCAGGTTTGAAATTGGGCTCTACAATGAGCAGTTCTTC
-,TRBV7-8,TRBD2,TRBJ2-3,CAIGLWGGYTDTQYF,TGTGCCATCGGCTTATGGGGGGGGTACACAGATACGCAGTATTTT
-,TRBV11-3,-,TRBJ2-4,CASSLEGGTQYF,TGTGCCAGCAGCTTAGAAGGGGGTACTCAGTACTTC
-,TRBV4-3,-,TRBJ1-5,CASSQDNQGYQPQHF,TGCGCCAGCAGCCAAGATAATCAGGGATACCAGCCCCAGCATTTT
medium-sized,TRBV5-1,TRBD2,TRBJ2-1,CASSRSGGFNEQFF,TGCGCCAGCAGCCGTAGCGGGGGGTTCAATGAGCAGTTCTTC
-,TRBV5-1,TRBD2,TRBJ2-3,CASSPTGSGRAEDTQYF,TGCGCCAGCTCTCCCACGGGTAGCGGGAGGGCCGAAGATACGCAGTATTTT
-,TRBV5-1,-,TRBJ1-3,CASSLGRVSGNTIYF,TGCGCCAGCAGCTTGGGCAGGGTCTCTGGAAACACCATATATTTT
-,TRBV5-1,-,TRBJ2-3,CASSLGRTVTDTQYF,TGCGCCAGCAGCTTGGGTAGGACAGTCACAGATACGCAGTATTTT
-,TRBV6-5,-,TRBJ1-2,CASSYRGESGYTF,TGTGCCAGCAGTTACCGAGGAGAAAGTGGCTACACCTTC
once,TRBV21-1,-,TRBJ2-3,CASSSPRSEIRGVGTQYF,TGTGCCAGCAGCTCACCTAGGTCCGAAATTCGGGGGGTGGGGACGCAGTATTTT
-,TRBV19,TRBD2,TRBJ2-1,CASSGTSEAYNEQFF,TGTGCCAGTAGTGGGACTAGCGAAGCCTACAATGAGCAGTTCTTC
few,TRBV29-1,-,TRBJ1-1,CSFSWGDTEAFF,TGCAGCTTTTCTTGGGGGGACACTGAAGCTTTCTTT
-,TRBV9,TRBD2,TRBJ2-5,CASSVSGVQETQYF,TGTGCCAGCAGCGTAAGCGGGGTCCAAGAGACCCAGTACTTC
-,TRBV29-1,-,TRBJ2-1,CSVEDLNRASYNEQFF,TGCAGCGTTGAAGATCTGAACAGGGCCTCCTACAATGAGCAGTTCTTC
-,TRBV7-2,TRBD1,TRBJ2-5,CASSLFRTGKQETQYF,TGTGCCAGCAGCTTATTTAGGACAGGCAAACAAGAGACCCAGTACTTC
-,TRBV7-8,-,TRBJ2-7,CASRGQGDSYEQYF,TGTGCCAGCCGGGGGCAGGGGGACTCCTACGAGCAGTACTTC
-,TRBV14,TRBD2,TRBJ2-3,CASSTLAGGRTDTQYF,TGTGCCAGCAGCACCCTAGCGGGGGGCCGCACAGATACGCAGTATTTT
-,TRBV12-5,-,TRBJ2-5,CASGSGDSEETQYF,TGTGCTAGTGGTTCGGGGGACAGTGAAGAGACCCAGTACTTC
-,TRBV2,TRBD2,TRBJ2-3,CASSETLAGGTDTQYF,TGTGCCAGCAGTGAAACGTTAGCGGGGGGCACAGATACGCAGTATTTT
once,TRBV7-2,-,TRBJ2-1,CASSLVSEQFF,TGTGCCAGCAGCTTAGTCTCTGAGCAGTTCTTC
few,TRBV7-2,TRBD1,TRBJ1-2,CASSLAPRTGQEGYTF,TGTGCCAGCAGCTTAGCGCCCCGGACAGGGCAGGAGGGCTACACCTTC
-,TRBV19,TRBD1,TRBJ1-2,CASTGTVSNYGYTF,TGTGCCAGTACAGGGACAGTCTCTAACTATGGCTACACCTTC
once,TRBV2,TRBD1,TRBJ2-7,CASGVDRGTSYEQYF,TGTGCCAGCGGGGTCGACAGGGGAACGTCTTACGAGCAGTACTTC
-,TRBV6-1,-,TRBJ2-7,CASSEGGQRQYF,TGTGCCAGCAGTGAAGGGGGACAACGGCAGTACTTC
few,TRBV7-2,-,TRBJ1-1,CASREQGNTEAFF,TGTGCCAGCAGGGAACAGGGAAACACTGAAGCTTTCTTT
-,TRBV4-3,TRBD1,TRBJ2-7,CASSQDEFGDRGDEQYF,TGCGCCAGCAGCCAAGATGAGTTCGGAGACAGGGGCGACGAGCAGTACTTC
-,TRBV18,-,TRBJ2-1,CASSPPDSRNEQFF,TGTGCCAGCTCACCACCGGACTCGAGGAATGAGCAGTTCTTC
-,TRBV4-1,-,TRBJ1-5,CASSLSQGGRDQPQHF,TGCGCCAGCAGCCTCTCCCAGGGCGGTAGGGATCAGCCCCAGCATTTT
-,TRBV6-5,TRBD1,TRBJ1-5,CASSYRGQSNQPQHF,TGTGCCAGCAGTTACAGGGGGCAGAGCAATCAGCCCCAGCATTTT
-,TRBV7-2,-,TRBJ2-1,CASSLEISGYNEQFF,TGTGCCAGCAGCTTAGAAATTAGCGGATACAATGAGCAGTTCTTC
-,TRBV18,TRBD2,TRBJ2-1,CASSPLAGDDNEQFF,TGTGCCAGCTCACCGCTAGCGGGGGACGATAATGAGCAGTTCTTC
-,TRBV5-1,-,TRBJ2-5,CASSLAASPEETQYF,TGCGCCAGCAGCTTGGCAGCTAGCCCCGAAGAGACCCAGTACTTC
-,TRBV4-2,TRBD2,TRBJ2-5,CASSQEWTSGGYQETQYF,TGTGCCAGCAGCCAAGAATGGACTAGCGGGGGGTACCAAGAGACCCAGTACTTC
-,TRBV7-9,-,TRBJ2-7,CASSLGESTSHEQYF,TGTGCCAGCAGCTTAGGTGAAAGCACCTCCCACGAGCAGTACTTC
once,TRBV7-3,-,TRBJ2-3,CASRKGVSTIDTQYF,TGTGCCAGCCGAAAAGGGGTCTCGACCATAGATACGCAGTATTTT
-,TRBV4-2,-,TRBJ2-7,CASSQGTVPYEQYF,TGTGCCAGCAGCCAAGGGACAGTGCCCTACGAGCAGTACTTC
-,TRBV19,TRBD2,TRBJ2-7,CASTSGTSGGKQYF,TGTGCCAGTACCTCCGGGACTAGCGGTGGTAAGCAGTACTTC
once,TRBV29-1,TRBD1,TRBJ2-3,CSVDTRQGSTDTQYF,TGCAGCGTTGATACGAGACAGGGGTCCACAGATACGCAGTATTTT